The source of this TCR beta chain is a study of control samples from healthy donors and cancer patients. Profiling relied on immunoSEQ multiplex PCR, and the TCRdb table lists in-frame clones only, not all of them. The table lists about 170,000 clones, about 91% of them singletons. Sequenced material: blood. The receptor's source is a middle-aged woman in good health.

The CDR3 region has the DNA TGTGCCAGCAACCCGCTATATAGCAATCAGCCCCAGCATTTT. Translated, it gives CASNPLYSNQPQHF. The chain uses TRBV6-5 and TRBJ1-5; no clear D. Deletions cut 7 bases from V and 0 bases from J, with 10 bases between. This CDR3 spans 14 amino acids. The germline gives CDR1 MNHEY, CDR2 SVGAGI.